Each of the 3 T cell receptor beta chains below was sequenced from the same sample in a study of shared clonotypes between healthy human individuals. CD45RO-negative, CCR7-positively selected cells formed the naive CD8 fraction, excluding terminally differentiated effector memory CD45RA+ cells. Libraries were prepared by immunoSEQ multiplex PCR; TCRdb keeps only in-frame clonotypes and omits some of them. The table includes over 800,000 clones, 92% detected once. Sequencing was done on a sample of naive CD8+ T cells sorted from blood. These receptor sequences come from a man aged 30 to 45 in good health.

V usage is TRBV27 and J usage is TRBJ2-1, with a possible D match to TRBD1 (6 bases). There are 17 residues in the CDR3. V gave up 2 bases and J gave up 4 bases, with 18 bases separating them. CDR1 and CDR2 from the germline V gene are MNHEY and SMNVEV (reference sequence). CDR3 region: CASSLSGRGGRYNEQFF. Here the CDR3 DNA reads TGTGCCAGCAGTTTAAGCGGCAGGGGCGGAAGGTACAATGAGCAGTTCTTC.

The chain links TRBV28 to TRBJ2-7; no firm D call. V lost 3 bases, J lost 4 bases, and 13 bases lay in between. The CDR3 runs 14 residues. Germline V lookup: CDR1 MDHEN, CDR2 SYDVKM. This CDR3 is CASSFGWTSYEQYF. The DNA for the CDR3 is TGTGCCAGCAGTTTTGGTTGGACGTCGTACGAGCAGTACTTC.

This clone came up a few times. The genes are TRBV29-1 and TRBJ2-3; maybe TRBD1 (5 bases). The CDR3 length is 16 residues. Germline V gives CDR1 SQVTM, CDR2 ANQGSEA. V lost 0 bases to trimming and J lost 1 base, with 14 bases between them. The CDR3 DNA reads TGCAGCGTTGAAGAGGGGCTCTTAGCTGGCACAGATACGCAGTATTTT. It yields the protein CSVEEGLLAGTDTQYF.